The clone carrying this T cell receptor (beta chain) has just a few counts. The antigen remains undetermined. Semi-nested PCR with Nested Universal Primer A followed constant-region reverse priming of full-length variable regions. TCRdb reprocessed the 5' RACE reads via MiXCR and lists one record per CDR3 protein. Of under 45,000 distinct CDR3 sequences listed, about 20% are singletons. Tregs were sorted as CD4+CD25+CD127-/low cells. The CDR3 contains 11 residues. Looked up from germline, CDR1 is LGHNA and CDR2 is YNFKEQ. V lost 0 bases and J lost 8, with 2 bases in between. Whole-study results and caveats: The TCR gene usage of tumor memory CD4+ T cells clustered together with blood and lymph node memory CD4+ cells and with lymph node naive CD4+ cells. Tumor Treg TCRs overlapped most with tumor naive CD4+ cells.

The specimen was Tregs sorted from blood. This receptor was identified in a female donor with breast cancer. The chain recombines TRBV4-2 with TRBJ2-1, with unresolved D. CDR3 sequence: CASSQEHEQFF. The CDR3 nucleotides are TGTGCCAGCAGCCAAGAACATGAGCAGTTCTTC.